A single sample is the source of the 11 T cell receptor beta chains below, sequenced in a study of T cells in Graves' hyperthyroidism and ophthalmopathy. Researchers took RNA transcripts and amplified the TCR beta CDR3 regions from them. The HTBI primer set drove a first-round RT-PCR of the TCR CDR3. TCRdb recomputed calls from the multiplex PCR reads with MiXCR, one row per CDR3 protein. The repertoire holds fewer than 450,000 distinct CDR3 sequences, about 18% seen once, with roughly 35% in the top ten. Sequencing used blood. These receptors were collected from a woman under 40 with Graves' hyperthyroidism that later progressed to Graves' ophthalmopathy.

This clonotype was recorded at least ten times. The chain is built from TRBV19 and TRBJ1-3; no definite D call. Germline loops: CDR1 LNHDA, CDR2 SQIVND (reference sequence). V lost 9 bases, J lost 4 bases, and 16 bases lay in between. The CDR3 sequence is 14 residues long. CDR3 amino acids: CASTLWTSGNTIYF. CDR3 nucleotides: TGTGCCAGCACCCTTTGGACGTCCGGAAACACCATATATTTT.

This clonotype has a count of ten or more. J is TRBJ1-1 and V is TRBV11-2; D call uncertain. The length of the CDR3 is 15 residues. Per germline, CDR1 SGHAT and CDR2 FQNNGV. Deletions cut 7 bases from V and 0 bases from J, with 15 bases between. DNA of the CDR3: TGTGCCAGCAAGGGCAGATTATTCATGAACACTGAAGCTTTCTTT. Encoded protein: CASKGRLFMNTEAFF.

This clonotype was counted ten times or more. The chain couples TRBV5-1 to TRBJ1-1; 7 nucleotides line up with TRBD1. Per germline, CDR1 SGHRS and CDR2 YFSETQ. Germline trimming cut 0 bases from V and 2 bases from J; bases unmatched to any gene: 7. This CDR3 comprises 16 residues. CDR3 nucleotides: TGCGCCAGCAGCTTGGTATCGGGGACAGTCAACACTGAAGCTTTCTTT. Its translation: CASSLVSGTVNTEAFF.

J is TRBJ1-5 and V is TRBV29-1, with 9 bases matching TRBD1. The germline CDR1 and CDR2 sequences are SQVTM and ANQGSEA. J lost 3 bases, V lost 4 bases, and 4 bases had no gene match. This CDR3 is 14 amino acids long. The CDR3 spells CSVGDREANQPQHF. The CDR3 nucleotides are TGCAGCGTTGGGGACAGGGAAGCCAATCAGCCCCAGCATTTT.

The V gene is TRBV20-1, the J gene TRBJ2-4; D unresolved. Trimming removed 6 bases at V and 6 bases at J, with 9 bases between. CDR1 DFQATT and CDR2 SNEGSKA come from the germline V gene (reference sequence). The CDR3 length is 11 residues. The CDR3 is CSARFANIQYF. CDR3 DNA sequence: TGCAGTGCCAGATTTGCAAACATTCAGTACTTC.

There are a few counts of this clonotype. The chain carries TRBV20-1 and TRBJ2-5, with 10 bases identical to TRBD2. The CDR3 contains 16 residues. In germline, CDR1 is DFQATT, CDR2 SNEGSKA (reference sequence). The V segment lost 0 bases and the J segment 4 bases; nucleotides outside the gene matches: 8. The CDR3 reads CSARDPAGGPGETQYF. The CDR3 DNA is TGCAGTGCTAGAGATCCAGCGGGAGGGCCAGGAGAGACCCAGTACTTC.

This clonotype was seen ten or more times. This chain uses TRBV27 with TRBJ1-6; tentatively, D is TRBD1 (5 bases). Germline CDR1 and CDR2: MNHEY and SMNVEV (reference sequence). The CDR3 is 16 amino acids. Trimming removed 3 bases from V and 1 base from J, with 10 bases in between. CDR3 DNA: TGTGCCAGCAGTTTGTGGGGGGAATCCTATAATTCACCCCTCCACTTT. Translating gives CASSLWGESYNSPLHF.

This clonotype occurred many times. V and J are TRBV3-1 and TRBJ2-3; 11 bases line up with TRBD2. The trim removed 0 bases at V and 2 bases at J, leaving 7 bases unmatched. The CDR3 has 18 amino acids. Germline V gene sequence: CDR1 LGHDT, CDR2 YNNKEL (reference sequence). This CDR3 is CASSQELAGVRFTDTQYF. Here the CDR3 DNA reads TGTGCCAGCAGCCAAGAACTAGCGGGGGTCCGATTCACAGATACGCAGTATTTT.

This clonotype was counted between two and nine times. CDR3 in DNA: TGCGCCAGCAGCCGGGAGCGGATCTACGAGCAGTACTTC. Its translation is CASSRERIYEQYF. The chain employs TRBV4-1 and TRBJ2-7, with TRBD2 as a possible D gene (5 bases). This CDR3 region has 13 residues. Germline assignment: CDR1 MGHRA and CDR2 YSYEKL. The germline V and J ends were trimmed by 4 bases and 3 bases, with 10 bases remaining between them.

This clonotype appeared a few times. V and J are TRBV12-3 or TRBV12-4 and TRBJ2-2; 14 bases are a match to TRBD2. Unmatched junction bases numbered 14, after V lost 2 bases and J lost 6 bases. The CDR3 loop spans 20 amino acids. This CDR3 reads CASSLSGLAGGLFWAGELFF. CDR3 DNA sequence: TGTGCCAGCAGTTTATCAGGACTAGCGGGGGGTTTGTTTTGGGCCGGGGAGCTGTTTTTT.

CDR3 amino acids: CASKYRPYTEAFF. The DNA for the CDR3 is TGTGCCAGCAAATACCGGCCCTACACTGAAGCTTTCTTT. V and J are TRBV5-6 and TRBJ1-1; the D is unclear. The V and J ends lost 6 bases and 3 bases respectively, with 12 bases between them. Germline V gene sequence: CDR1 SGHDT, CDR2 YYEEEE. The CDR3 extends over 13 amino acids.